The source of this T cell receptor beta chain is a study of blood T cell repertoires in COVID-19. V was clipped by 1 base and J by 10 bases, with 10 bases between them. The CDR3 has 13 amino acids. Germline V gene sequence: CDR1 MDHEN, CDR2 SYDVKM. Sequencing was performed with immunoSEQ multiplex PCR; in TCRdb, only in-frame clones are kept and a portion is missing. The table includes some 250,000 clones, more than 85% detected once. The rearrangement links TRBV28 to TRBJ1-4, with no clear D. Material: peripheral blood. The sequence was collected from a woman in her sixties with COVID-19, enrolled during active disease. The CDR3 loop is CASSLSGSGKLFF. In DNA form, the CDR3 reads TGTGCCAGCAGTTTATCGGGGAGCGGAAAACTGTTTTTT.